This T cell receptor (beta chain) comes out of a study of T cells in Graves' hyperthyroidism and ophthalmopathy. Many counts were recorded for this clonotype. TCR beta CDR3 sequences were amplified from RNA transcripts. HTBI primers were the set used in a first-round RT-PCR of the TCR CDR3. Each CDR3 protein is one row after TCRdb ran MiXCR on the multiplex PCR reads. The data hold fewer than 750,000 distinct CDR3 sequences, with approximately 15% observed a single time. Germline V lookup: CDR1 SGHRS, CDR2 YFSETQ. V shed 4 bases, J shed 5 bases, and the junction held 7 bases outside the gene matches. The CDR3 totals 14 residues.

The TCR was taken from a woman aged 50 to 60 with Graves' ophthalmopathy. The V and J genes are TRBV5-1 and TRBJ2-5; 8 bases fit TRBD2. The sequencing sample was made of blood. As DNA, the CDR3 is TGCGCCAGCAGCACCCTGACTAGCGAGGAGACCCAGTACTTC. Its translation: CASSTLTSEETQYF.